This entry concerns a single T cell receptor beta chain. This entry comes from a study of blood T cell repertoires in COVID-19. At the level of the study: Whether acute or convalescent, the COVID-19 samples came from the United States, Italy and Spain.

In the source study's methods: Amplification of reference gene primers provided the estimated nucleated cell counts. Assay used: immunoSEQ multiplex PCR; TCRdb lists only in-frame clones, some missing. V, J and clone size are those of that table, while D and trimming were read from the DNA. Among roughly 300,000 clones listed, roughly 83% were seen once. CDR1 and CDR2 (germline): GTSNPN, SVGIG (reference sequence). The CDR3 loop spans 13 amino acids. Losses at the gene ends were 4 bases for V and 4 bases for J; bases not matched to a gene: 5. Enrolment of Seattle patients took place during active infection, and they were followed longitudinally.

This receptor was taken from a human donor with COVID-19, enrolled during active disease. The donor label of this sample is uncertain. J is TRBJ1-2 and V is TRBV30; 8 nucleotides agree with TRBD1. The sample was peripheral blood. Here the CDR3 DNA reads TGTGCCTGGAACGGACAGGGCCTCTATGGCTACACCTTC. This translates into CAWNGQGLYGYTF.